This entry concerns a single T cell receptor (beta chain). Its antigen is still unknown. This sample is part of a study of blood T cells in healthy people across ages. Next came a second PCR, run for about 7 to 12 cycles, which used a sample-barcoded 5' primer along with a J-beta primer mix. MiXCR was run by TCRdb on the 5' RACE reads, yielding one entry per CDR3 protein. This table has 1.5 million to 2 million distinct CDR3 sequences, around 42% appearing once. CDR1 is SGDLS, CDR2 YYNGEE, per germline. This CDR3 contains 15 residues. V lost 0 bases to trimming and J lost 3 bases, with 9 bases between them. Broader study findings: Higher diversity and more naive CD4+ cells were features of long-lived donors, compared to aged donors. In older individuals, TCR beta diversity per million T cells was lower, falling roughly linearly with age.

The receptor was derived from a human donor in good health. The chain links TRBV9 to TRBJ2-2; no clear D. The sample was blood. The CDR3: CASSVDLVDTGELFF. As DNA, the CDR3 is TGTGCCAGCAGCGTAGATCTAGTCGACACCGGGGAGCTGTTTTTT.